This entry features one T cell receptor (beta chain) sequence. Its antigen remains undetermined. No much larger clonotype is one base removed from it; base qualities were not supplied. The data were obtained in a study of CD4 T cell repertoires in COVID-19 (dated by TCRdb to 2020 to 2022). Background for the entire study: For cross-reactivity analysis, CFSE-low cells were expanded with IL-2 for less than twelve days and were then relabeled and restimulated with spike proteins from other coronaviruses. In a few recovered individuals, the TCR Vbeta repertoire of SARS-CoV-2-reactive T cells was analyzed at the subset level. In COVID-19-recovered individuals, the study described naturally processed CD4+ T cell responses to SARS-CoV-2 spike and nucleoprotein and used TCR Vbeta sequencing to evaluate clonal composition.

Receptor amplification or capture employed the immunoSEQ multiplex PCR assay. Per the authors' processing: To quantify how much the repertoires of different subsets overlapped, the Chao-Jaccard similarity index was used along with counts of shared clonotypes. Not all clones reach the TCRdb copy of this immuneACCESS table, which keeps in-frame sequences only. Checked studies attribute under half of the gap to unresolved V genes and leave the rest unexplained. V, J and clone size reflect that table, while D and trimming were determined from the DNA. For this sample the table gives some 71,000 clones, of which 83% were detected only once. The ten top clones hold around 0.58% of the sample. What the work shows at the level of the full study, not this receptor alone: Several of the most expanded SARS-CoV-2-reactive clonotypes were present in two or all three memory subsets, which suggests intraclonal diversification. Between roughly 7 and 28% of SARS-CoV-2 clonotypes were also detected in SARS-CoV and/or HKU1 spike-stimulated secondary cultures, consistent with cross-reactivity.

The germline V gene (reference sequence) supplies CDR1 MNHEY and CDR2 SMNVEV. V is cut back by 2 bases and J by 5 bases, with 10 bases in the junction unmatched. The CDR3 contains 16 residues, cysteine and phenylalanine counted. Of the read, only the CDR3 DNA is kept; its 48 bases are in frame from base 1. The time point label of this sample denotes: sample from a COVID-19-recovered individual after infection. Donors were patients who had recovered from mild-to-severe COVID-19. Memory T cell samples that were not cultured went straight to sequencing right after ex vivo isolation. CD4+ total memory, central memory, effector memory and circulating T follicular helper cells were isolated from peripheral blood mononuclear cells.

Recombination joined TRBV27 with TRBJ1-1; 8 junctional bases match TRBD1. Sequences were derived from CD4+ T cells from peripheral blood, sampled after recovery from COVID-19. The receptor was isolated from a human donor who had COVID-19. In nucleotides, the sequence is TGTGCCAGCAGTTTAATAGGACAGGGACTTAGAACTGAAGCTTTCTTT. This is translated as CASSLIGQGLRTEAFF.